Following are 28 T cell receptor beta chains from one sample sequenced in a study of radiation and T cells in renal cell carcinoma (dated by TCRdb to the early 2020s). Receptors were amplified or captured by the immunoSEQ multiplex PCR assay. The immuneACCESS repertoire file appears here via TCRdb, limited to in-frame rearrangements. These files lack a portion of the clones; in checked studies, under half of the deficit traces to unresolved V genes, and the cause of the others is not known. The sample includes tens of thousands of clones, with around 81% observed a single time. Approximately 9.6% of the sample belongs to the ten largest clones. This sample's time point label indicates: blood 4 weeks post-SBRT, at nephrectomy. Interpreted using the paper, the treatment or condition label stands for: 15 Gy SBRT to primary tumor, nephrectomy 4 weeks later. Specimen: blood, collected from a patient whose treatment included radiotherapy and nephrectomy. Every receptor here comes from a man aged 45-65 years with renal cell carcinoma.

The chain employs TRBV5-1 and TRBJ1-3; 9 nucleotides agree with TRBD1. Germline V lookup: CDR1 SGHRS, CDR2 YFSETQ. CDR3 length equals 17 residues. The junction had 9 bases not matched to a gene; V was cut back by 4 bases and J by 1 base. CDR3 coding DNA: TGCGCCAGCAGCACTGGGACAGGGCAAACTTCTGGAAACACCATATATTTT. Protein product: CASSTGTGQTSGNTIYF.

The chain joins TRBV5-1 to TRBJ1-6; no firm D call. V lost 4 bases to trimming and J lost 5 bases, with 16 bases between them. CDR3 length equals 16 residues. Germline lookup yields CDR1 SGHRS and CDR2 YFSETQ. DNA of the CDR3: TGCGCCAGCAGCCCCCTCGGCAGCTATAATAATTCACCCCTCCACTTT. Encoded protein: CASSPLGSYNNSPLHF.

The chain combines TRBV11-3 with TRBJ2-3; D is uncertain. CDR3 length: 13 amino acids. Per germline, CDR1 SGHNT and CDR2 YENEEA. V shed 2 bases and J shed 1 base, with 4 bases lying between them. CDR3 nucleotides: TGTGCCAGCAGCTTATCAGGCACAGATACGCAGTATTTT. As protein: CASSLSGTDTQYF.

J is TRBJ2-3 and V is TRBV11-2; TRBD2 matches at 7 bases. Germline CDR1 is SGHAT and CDR2 is FQNNGV. Unmatched junction bases numbered 0, after V lost 6 bases and J lost 0 bases. This CDR3 is built from 13 residues. CDR3 loop: CASRTSSTDTQYF. DNA for the CDR3: TGTGCCAGCAGGACTAGCAGCACAGATACGCAGTATTTT.

This sequence joins TRBV7-3 and TRBJ2-3; 8 nucleotides match TRBD2. With 5 bases clipped from V and 7 bases from J, the junction kept 8 bases outside the gene matches. The CDR3 is made up of 14 amino acids. Germline V lookup: CDR1 SGHTA, CDR2 FQGTGA. The DNA of the CDR3 is TGTGCCAGCAGCCAGAGCGGGGGCGGGAATACGCAGTATTTT. This sequence encodes CASSQSGGGNTQYF. Drawing the rest from reference TRBV7-3 and TRBJ2-3, the complete variable domain is GAGVSQTPSNKVTEKGKYVELRCDPISGHTALYWYRQSLGQGPEFLIYFQGTGAADDSGLPNDRFFAVRPEGSVSTLKIQRTERGDSAVYLCASSQSGGGNTQYFGPGTRLTVL.

This clone was seen a few times. The chain recombines TRBV7-9 with TRBJ2-2; D might be TRBD1 (5 bases). Trimming shortened V by 5 bases and J by 1 base, and 11 bases separated the two germline ends. Germline lookup yields CDR1 SEHNR and CDR2 FQNEAQ (reference sequence). The CDR3 extends over 15 amino acids. CDR3 loop: CASSPKRGNTGELFF. CDR3 DNA sequence: TGTGCCAGCAGCCCTAAAAGGGGGAACACCGGGGAGCTGTTTTTT.

The chain is built from TRBV27 and TRBJ1-2; possible D gene TRBD1, 6 bases. Trimming removed 0 bases from V and 4 bases from J, with 12 bases in between. This CDR3 contains 15 residues. Germline V gene sequence: CDR1 MNHEY, CDR2 SMNVEV (reference sequence). CDR3 nucleotide sequence: TGTGCCAGCAGTTTATCGTCCGGGGGCAGCTATGGCTACACCTTC. Translating gives CASSLSSGGSYGYTF.

The chain carries TRBV2 and TRBJ2-1; D is unresolved. The germline CDR1 and CDR2 sequences are SNHLY and FYNNEI. V was clipped by 4 bases and J by 7 bases, with 8 bases between them. This CDR3 region has 12 residues. DNA for the CDR3: TGTGCCAGCAGTGTCGGTAGAAATGAGCAGTTCTTC. It yields the protein CASSVGRNEQFF. The complete variable domain, with remaining parts taken from reference TRBV2 and TRBJ2-1, reads EPEVTQTPSHQVTQMGQEVILRCVPISNHLYFYWYRQILGQKVEFLVSFYNNEISEKSEIFDDQFSVERPDGSNFTLKIRSTKLEDSAMYFCASSVGRNEQFFGPGTRLTVL.

This chain links TRBV6-1 with TRBJ1-3; D is unresolved. Germline V CDR1 and CDR2: MNHNS, SASEGT. The CDR3 extends over 13 amino acids. Trimming stripped 7 bases from V and 0 bases from J, with 7 bases between. In nucleotides, the CDR3 is TGTGCCAGCAAAGAGTCCTCTGGAAACACCATATATTTT. Residues: CASKESSGNTIYF.

This chain links TRBV6-1 with TRBJ2-7; D may be TRBD2 (5 bases). Germline CDR1 and CDR2: MNHNS and SASEGT. The CDR3 is made up of 14 amino acids. V lost 1 base and J lost 6, with 13 bases in between. CDR3 nucleotides: TGTGCCAGCAGTGAAGGACCTCTTGGGAGCGAGCAGTACTTC. This sequence encodes CASSEGPLGSEQYF.

The CDR3 protein is CASTTPRAEAFF. For the CDR3, the DNA is TGTGCCAGTACCACCCCCCGGGCAGAAGCTTTCTTT. V gene TRBV19 combines with J gene TRBJ1-1; no firm D call. With 7 bases removed from V and 8 bases from J, the gap between germline ends came to 14 bases. The CDR3 contains 12 residues. The germline V gene has CDR1 LNHDA and CDR2 SQIVND (reference sequence).

This clone has just one count. This sequence joins TRBV7-9 and TRBJ2-7; TRBD1 matches at 7 bases. Germline lookup yields CDR1 SEHNR and CDR2 FQNEAQ (reference sequence). Germline trimming cut 2 bases from V and 5 bases from J; bases unmatched to any gene: 3. CDR3 length: 13 residues. CDR3 DNA: TGTGCCAGCAGCTTACAGGGGGTCCACGAGCAGTACTTC. Encoded protein: CASSLQGVHEQYF.

This CDR3 is CASSPMTGSYGYTF. The CDR3 bases are TGTGCCAGTAGTCCCATGACAGGGTCTTATGGCTACACCTTC. V and J are TRBV19 and TRBJ1-2; TRBD1 matches at 7 bases. Trimming removed 5 bases from V and 5 bases from J; junction bases left unmatched: 8. The CDR3 is 14 amino acids. CDR1 and CDR2 from the germline V gene are LNHDA and SQIVND (reference sequence).

The chain combines TRBV4-1 with TRBJ1-3, with 7 bases aligning to TRBD1. The germline CDR1 and CDR2 sequences are MGHRA and YSYEKL. This CDR3 comprises 14 residues. The J segment lost 4 bases and the V segment lost 2 bases, leaving 2 bases of the junction unmatched. The CDR3 protein is CASSQTGAGNTIYF. DNA for the CDR3: TGCGCCAGCAGCCAAACAGGGGCCGGAAACACCATATATTTT.

Comment on this clone: Other DNA sequences in the same sample also yield this CDR3. The chain recombines TRBV30 with TRBJ2-2; tentatively, D is TRBD1 (6 bases). V was pared by 0 bases and J by 5 bases, with 19 bases between. This CDR3 region has 17 residues. Germline loops: CDR1 GTSNPN, CDR2 SVGIG (reference sequence). CDR3: CAWSVFGVRGRTGELFF. DNA for the CDR3: TGTGCCTGGAGTGTATTCGGGGTCAGGGGTAGGACCGGGGAGCTGTTTTTT.

This chain joins TRBV4-3 and TRBJ1-2, with D unclear. The ends were cut back, 1 base at V and 0 bases at J, with 18 bases in the middle. CDR1 is LGHNA and CDR2 is YSLEER in the germline V gene. The CDR3 covers 18 residues. CDR3: CASSQALGPAATNYGYTF. CDR3 nucleotide sequence: TGCGCCAGCAGCCAAGCTCTAGGTCCGGCGGCTACTAACTATGGCTACACCTTC.

The chain uses TRBV5-1 and TRBJ2-3; D is perhaps TRBD1 or TRBD2 (5 bases each). The CDR3 sequence is 16 residues long. V was shortened by 9 bases and J by 5 bases, with 25 bases between the two germline ends. Germline V gene data show CDR1 as SGHRS and CDR2 as YFSETQ. The DNA of the CDR3 is TGCGCCACGGCCAAGGGACCAAGGGGCGAGGAAGATACGCAGTATTTT. It is translated as CATAKGPRGEEDTQYF. Using reference TRBV5-1 and TRBJ2-3 for the parts outside the CDR3, the full variable domain is KAGVTQTPRYLIKTRGQQVTLSCSPISGHRSVSWYQQTPGQGLQFLFEYFSETQRNKGNFPGRFSGRQFSNSRSEMNVSTLELGDSALYLCATAKGPRGEEDTQYFGPGTRLTVL.

The chain recombines TRBV5-1 with TRBJ2-7; 7 nucleotides agree with TRBD1. Trimming took 4 bases from V and 6 from J; bases not matched to a gene: 13. The CDR3 totals 15 residues. Per the germline V gene, CDR1 is SGHRS and CDR2 is YFSETQ. The CDR3 DNA sequence: TGCGCCAGCAGCCCCTTAGTGACAGGGAAGGGCGAGCAGTACTTC. Amino acids: CASSPLVTGKGEQYF.

This chain connects TRBV6-5 to TRBJ2-7; the match to TRBD2 covers 9 bases. CDR1 is MNHEY, CDR2 SVGAGI, per germline. V gave up 6 bases and J gave up 2 bases; unmatched junction bases: 5. The CDR3 has 14 residues. The CDR3 sequence: CASRTGLATYEQYF. The CDR3 DNA follows: TGTGCCAGCAGAACGGGACTAGCTACCTACGAGCAGTACTTC.

This chain connects TRBV7-9 to TRBJ1-2; D is uncertain. V lost 1 base, J lost 3 bases, and 9 bases lay in between. Germline V gene lookup returns CDR1 SEHNR and CDR2 FQNEAQ (reference sequence). The CDR3 consists of 14 residues. CDR3 loop: CASSLEGRDYGYTF. CDR3 nucleotides: TGTGCCAGCAGCTTAGAGGGAAGGGACTATGGCTACACCTTC. The entire variable domain, with the rest obtained from reference TRBV7-9 and TRBJ1-2, is as follows: DTGVSQNPRHKITKRGQNVTFRCDPISEHNRLYWYRQTLGQGPEFLTYFQNEAQLEKSRLLSDRFSAERPKGSFSTLEIQRTEQGDSAMYLCASSLEGRDYGYTFGSGTRLTVV.

The chain combines TRBV7-9 with TRBJ1-4, with D possibly matching TRBD1 (5 bases). Germline V gene data show CDR1 as SEHNR and CDR2 as FQNEAQ (reference sequence). Trimming pared 1 base from V and 6 bases from J, leaving 9 bases between. The CDR3 is 14 residues long. CDR3 residues: CASSLEGRYEKLFF. In DNA, the CDR3 is TGTGCCAGCAGCTTAGAGGGGAGGTATGAAAAACTGTTTTTT.

The genes are TRBV18 and TRBJ2-3, with a weak D call TRBD2 (5 bases). The CDR3 loop spans 15 amino acids. From germline, CDR1 is KGHSH and CDR2 LQKENI. Trimming pared 6 bases from V and 0 bases from J, leaving 13 bases between. The CDR3 DNA reads TGTGCCAGCTCGTTGGGCGGGTCTAGCACAGATACGCAGTATTTT. This sequence encodes CASSLGGSSTDTQYF.

The CDR3 sequence: CASSPRPGTSGNSYEQYF. In DNA form, the CDR3 reads TGTGCCAGCAGTCCGAGACCCGGGACTAGCGGCAACTCCTACGAGCAGTACTTC. The chain combines TRBV28 with TRBJ2-7; TRBD2 matches 11 bases. V was pared by 5 bases and J by 0 bases, with 12 bases of the junction left unmatched. CDR3 size: 18 residues. CDR1 MDHEN and CDR2 SYDVKM come from the germline V gene.

The CDR3 sequence is CSVDVGSPDYGYTF. CDR3 nucleotide sequence: TGCAGCGTTGATGTGGGGAGTCCAGACTATGGCTACACCTTC. The rearrangement links TRBV29-1 to TRBJ1-2; D not certain. The V end was cut by 3 bases, the J end by 3 bases, with 14 bases between. This CDR3 has 14 residues. Germline values: CDR1 SQVTM, CDR2 ANQGSEA.

V usage is TRBV7-9 and J usage is TRBJ2-2, with D unclear. This CDR3 contains 10 residues. The V end was cut by 5 bases, the J end by 5 bases, with 0 bases between. The germline CDR1 and CDR2 sequences are SEHNR and FQNEAQ (reference sequence). DNA for the CDR3: TGTGCCAGCAGCACCGGGGAGCTGTTTTTT. Translating it yields CASSTGELFF.

This chain links TRBV5-1 with TRBJ1-1; weak D call: TRBD1 (6 bases). CDR1 SGHRS and CDR2 YFSETQ come from the germline V gene. The CDR3 totals 14 residues. V lost 1 base and J 5 bases, leaving 12 bases between the germline ends. The CDR3, as DNA: TGCGCCAGCAGCTTGTTGGGGGGGCAAACTGAAGCTTTCTTT. Translating gives CASSLLGGQTEAFF.

This clone was seen a few times. The chain has TRBV10-1 and TRBJ1-2; D unresolved. The length of the CDR3 is 13 residues. V was trimmed by 10 bases and J by 5 bases, leaving 17 bases between them. Germline V CDR1 and CDR2: WNHNN, SYGVQD (reference sequence). The CDR3 here is CATPRPRRYGYTF. In DNA form, the CDR3 reads TGCGCCACCCCAAGGCCCAGGAGATATGGCTACACCTTC.

This clone appeared once. The gene calls are TRBV11-2 and TRBJ2-1; 7 nucleotides agree with TRBD1. Germline CDR1 SGHAT, CDR2 FQNNGV. CDR3 length: 15 amino acids. The V and J ends lost 1 base and 2 bases, in that order; junction bases with no gene match: 2. CDR3 nucleotide sequence: TGTGCCAGCAGCTTAGCAGGACAGGCCTACAATGAGCAGTTCTTC. It specifies CASSLAGQAYNEQFF.